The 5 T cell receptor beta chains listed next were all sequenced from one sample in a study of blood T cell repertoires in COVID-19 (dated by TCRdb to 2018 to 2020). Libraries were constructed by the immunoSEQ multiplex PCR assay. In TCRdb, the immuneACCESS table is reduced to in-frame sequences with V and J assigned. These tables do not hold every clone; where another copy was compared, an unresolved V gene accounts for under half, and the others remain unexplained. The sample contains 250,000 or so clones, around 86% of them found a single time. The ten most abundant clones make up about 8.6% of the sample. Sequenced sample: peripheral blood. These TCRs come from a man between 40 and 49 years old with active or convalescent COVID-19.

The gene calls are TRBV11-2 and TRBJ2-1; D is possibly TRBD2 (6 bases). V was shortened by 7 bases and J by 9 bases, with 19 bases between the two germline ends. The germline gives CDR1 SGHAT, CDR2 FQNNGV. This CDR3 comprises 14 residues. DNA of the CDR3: TGTGCCAGCACCCCGGGGGATCCGGACGGTGAGCAGTTCTTC. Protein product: CASTPGDPDGEQFF.

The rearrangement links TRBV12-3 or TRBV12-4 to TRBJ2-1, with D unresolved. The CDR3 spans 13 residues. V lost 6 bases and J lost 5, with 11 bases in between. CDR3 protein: CASSYRHHNEQFF. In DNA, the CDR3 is TGTGCCAGCAGCTATAGACACCACAATGAGCAGTTCTTC.

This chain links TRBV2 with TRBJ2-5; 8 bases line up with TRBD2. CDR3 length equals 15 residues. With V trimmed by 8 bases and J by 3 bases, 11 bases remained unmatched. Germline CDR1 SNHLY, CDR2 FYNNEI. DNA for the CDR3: TGTGCCAGCGGCAGGAACGGGGGGGCCGAAGAGACCCAGTACTTC. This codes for CASGRNGGAEETQYF.

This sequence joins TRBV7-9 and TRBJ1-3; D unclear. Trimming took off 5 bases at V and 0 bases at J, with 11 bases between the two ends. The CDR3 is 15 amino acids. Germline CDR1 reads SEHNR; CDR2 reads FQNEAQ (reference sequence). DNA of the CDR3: TGTGCCAGCAGCCAACCCACGAGCTCTGGAAACACCATATATTTT. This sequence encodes CASSQPTSSGNTIYF.

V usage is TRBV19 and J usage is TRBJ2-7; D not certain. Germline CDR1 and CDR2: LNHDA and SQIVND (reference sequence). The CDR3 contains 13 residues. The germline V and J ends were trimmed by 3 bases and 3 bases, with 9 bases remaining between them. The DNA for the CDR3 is TGTGCCAGTAGTATGTTGACTGGCTACGAGCAGTACTTC. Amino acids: CASSMLTGYEQYF.